This record concerns one T cell receptor beta chain sequence. Its target is not known. This sample is part of a study of shared clonotypes between healthy human individuals. About the research overall: CD4 naive and memory got three plates each, CD8 naive two, CD8 memory one.

The CDR3 has 13 residues. Looked up from germline, CDR1 is GTSNPN and CDR2 is SVGIG (reference sequence). The V end lost 3 bases, the J end lost 0 bases, and 8 bases lay between the germline ends. Findings of the study overall: In contrast to clonotypes shared by all four donors, non-shared clonotypes had lower generation probabilities. Among a few donors, roughly 5.5% of naive CD4 clonotypes were found in common. The study's rarefaction showed incomplete sorted-subset sequencing despite large depth.

The repertoire was sequenced with immunoSEQ multiplex PCR; TCRdb's copy has only in-frame clones and lacks some. Of 2 million to 2.5 million clones in the sample, approximately 93% were seen once. This clonotype originated in a man aged 18 to 30 in good health. Some clones in this sample may be carry-over from other donors' samples. Sequenced input: naive CD4+ T cells from PBMCs. Indicated subset: CD45RA+ positively selected. The V and J genes are TRBV30 and TRBJ1-2; possible D gene TRBD1, 5 bases. CDR3 in DNA: TGTGCCTGGAGGAGGGGACCTAACTATGGCTACACCTTC. Protein sequence: CAWRRGPNYGYTF.